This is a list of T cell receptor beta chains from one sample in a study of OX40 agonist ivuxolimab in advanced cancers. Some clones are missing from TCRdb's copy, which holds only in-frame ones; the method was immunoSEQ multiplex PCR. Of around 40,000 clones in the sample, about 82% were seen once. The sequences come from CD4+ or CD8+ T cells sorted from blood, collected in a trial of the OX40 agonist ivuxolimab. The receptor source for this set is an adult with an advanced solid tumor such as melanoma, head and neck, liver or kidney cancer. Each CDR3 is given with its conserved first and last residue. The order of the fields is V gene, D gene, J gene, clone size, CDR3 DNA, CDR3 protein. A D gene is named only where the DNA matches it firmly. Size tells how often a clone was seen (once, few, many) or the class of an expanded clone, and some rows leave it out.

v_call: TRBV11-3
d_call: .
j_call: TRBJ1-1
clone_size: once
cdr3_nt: TGTGCCAGCACCGTGGACAGCCAAGCCGTATCTGGTACTGAAGCTTTCTTT
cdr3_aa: CASTVDSQAVSGTEAFF

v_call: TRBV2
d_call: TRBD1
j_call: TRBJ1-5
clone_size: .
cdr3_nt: TGTGCCAGCAGTGGGGACAGGAGGGGTCAGCCCCAGCATTTT
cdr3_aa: CASSGDRRGQPQHF

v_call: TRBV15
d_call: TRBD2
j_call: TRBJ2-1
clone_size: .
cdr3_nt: TGTGCCACCAGCAGAGATGGGCTAGCGGGGGCCTACAATGAGCAGTTCTTC
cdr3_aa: CATSRDGLAGAYNEQFF

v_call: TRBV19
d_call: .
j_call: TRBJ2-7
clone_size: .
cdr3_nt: TGTGCCACCAGAAGGGACCCCAGCTCCTACGAGCAGTACTTC
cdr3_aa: CATRRDPSSYEQYF

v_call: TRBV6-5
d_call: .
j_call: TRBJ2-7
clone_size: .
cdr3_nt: TGTGCCAGCAGAAAAGAGGGGCCGGTGGGCGAGCAGTACTTC
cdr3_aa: CASRKEGPVGEQYF

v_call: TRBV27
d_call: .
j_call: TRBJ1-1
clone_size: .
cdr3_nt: TGTGCCAGCAGTCCCAGGGGAACTGAAGCTTTCTTT
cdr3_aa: CASSPRGTEAFF

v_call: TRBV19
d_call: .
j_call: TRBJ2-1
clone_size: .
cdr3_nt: TGTGCCAGTAGTATTGTCACCCGGCTGTCGGACGAGCAGTTCTTC
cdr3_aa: CASSIVTRLSDEQFF

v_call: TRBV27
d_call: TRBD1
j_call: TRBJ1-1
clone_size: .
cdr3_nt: TGTGCCAGCAGACTCCTTCCTTTGGACAGGGGCACTGAAGCTTTCTTT
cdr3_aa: CASRLLPLDRGTEAFF

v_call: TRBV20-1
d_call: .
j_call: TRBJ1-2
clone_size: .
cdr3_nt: TGCAGTGCGCCCGGGACTTCTGGCTACACCTTC
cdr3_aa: CSAPGTSGYTF

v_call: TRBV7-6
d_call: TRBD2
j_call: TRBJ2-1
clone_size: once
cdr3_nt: TGTGCCAGCAGCCCCAGGACTAGCGGGAACACTTACAATGAGCAGTTCTTC
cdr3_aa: CASSPRTSGNTYNEQFF

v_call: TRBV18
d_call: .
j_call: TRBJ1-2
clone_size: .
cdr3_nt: TGTGCCAGCTCACCACCGAAGGAAGCCTACACCTTC
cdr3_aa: CASSPPKEAYTF

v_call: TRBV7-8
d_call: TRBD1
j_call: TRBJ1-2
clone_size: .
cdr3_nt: TGTGCCAGCAGCGCAGGTACCCCAGACAGGGCATATGGCTACACCTTC
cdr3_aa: CASSAGTPDRAYGYTF

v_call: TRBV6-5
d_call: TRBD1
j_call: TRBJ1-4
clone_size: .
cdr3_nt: TGTGCCAGCAATGCCGGGACAGGAATGGGCAAACTGTTTTTT
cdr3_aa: CASNAGTGMGKLFF

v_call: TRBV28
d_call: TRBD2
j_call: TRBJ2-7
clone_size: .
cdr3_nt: TGTGCCAGCAGTTTTCAGCGGGAGCTCAAGTACTTC
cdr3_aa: CASSFQRELKYF

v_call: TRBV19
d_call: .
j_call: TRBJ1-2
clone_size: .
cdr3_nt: TGTGCCAGTAGTATCCCCTCGCCTGGTGGCTACACCTTC
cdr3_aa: CASSIPSPGGYTF

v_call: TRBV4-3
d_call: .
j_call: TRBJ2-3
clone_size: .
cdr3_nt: TGCGCCAGCAGCCAAGTAAGGGGGACTAGCACAGATACGCAGTATTTT
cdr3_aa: CASSQVRGTSTDTQYF

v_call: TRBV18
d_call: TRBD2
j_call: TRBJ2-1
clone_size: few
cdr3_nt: TGTGCCAGCTCACCACCACCTAGCGGGAGCCCCTACAATGAGCAGTTCTTC
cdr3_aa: CASSPPPSGSPYNEQFF

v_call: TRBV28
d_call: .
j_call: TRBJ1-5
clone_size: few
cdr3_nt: TGTGCCAGCCGACCCTGGACAGTACGGCAGCCCCAGCATTTT
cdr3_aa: CASRPWTVRQPQHF

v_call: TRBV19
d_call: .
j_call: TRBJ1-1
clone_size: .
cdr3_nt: TGTGCCAGTAGTATGATGTCCAGGGGCACTGAAGCTTTCTTT
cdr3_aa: CASSMMSRGTEAFF

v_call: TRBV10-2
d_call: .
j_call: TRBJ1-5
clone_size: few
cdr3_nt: TGCGCCAGCAGTGGAGCTAGCAATCAGCCCCAGCATTTT
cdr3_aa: CASSGASNQPQHF